This passage covers 2 T cell receptor beta chains from one sample sequenced in a study of T cells after yellow fever vaccination. TCRdb reprocessed the 5' RACE reads via MiXCR and lists one record per CDR3 protein. The repertoire holds 150,000 to 200,000 distinct CDR3 sequences, with 6.2% as singletons. Here the sequenced sample was CD4+ T cells sorted from PBMCs, taken on the day of the first yellow fever vaccination. Receptors were obtained from a man aged 18 to 30 who received the YFV17D yellow fever vaccine.

This clonotype showed up many times. The chain uses TRBV2 and TRBJ2-1; TRBD2 matches at 9 bases. There are 17 residues in the CDR3. Germline V gene lookup returns CDR1 SNHLY and CDR2 FYNNEI. V was pared by 6 bases and J by 8 bases, with 17 bases of the junction left unmatched. The CDR3 loop reads CASSLGIAGDMSDEQFF. In DNA form, the CDR3 reads TGTGCCAGCAGCCTCGGGATAGCGGGGGACATGTCCGATGAGCAGTTCTTC.

This clonotype was seen a handful of times. This rearrangement joins TRBV20-1 to TRBJ1-5; 7 nucleotides line up with TRBD1. V lost 4 bases and J lost 5; bases outside the gene matches: 5. The CDR3 covers 13 residues. The V gene's germline CDR1 is DFQATT and CDR2 SNEGSKA (reference sequence). CDR3 bases: TGCAGTGCTACCGGGACAGCGGATCAGCCCCAGCATTTT. Its protein is CSATGTADQPQHF.